This T cell receptor beta chain was sequenced for a study of T-cell reconstitution after alpha-beta-depleted transplantation in children. Unique molecular identifiers were used to barcode this TCRbeta library. TCRdb re-called the PCR reads with MiXCR, one entry per CDR3 protein. Among just over 350,000 distinct CDR3 sequences listed, 10% to 15% were seen once. Deletions cut 2 bases from V and 1 base from J, with 5 bases between. Germline CDR1 reads MNHEY; CDR2 reads SMNVEV (reference sequence). The CDR3 is 13 residues long. The input for sequencing was PBMCs, taken from the stem cell graft. The rearrangement uses TRBV27 and TRBJ2-5; no definite D call. The source of this sequence is a human donor who donated a stem cell graft to a child with Fanconi anemia. Written as DNA, the CDR3 is TGTGCCAGCAGTTTAACCAGCCAAGAGACCCAGTACTTC. Translated: CASSLTSQETQYF.